This T cell receptor beta chain is drawn from a study of blood T cells in healthy people across ages. This CDR3 is 15 amino acids long. From germline, CDR1 is SGHTA and CDR2 FQGNSA. Study results and caveats: Older age went with lower TCR beta diversity per million T cells, in a roughly linear way. Higher diversity and more naive CD4+ cells were features of long-lived donors, compared to aged donors.

Points on this clonotype: Its antigen is currently unknown. At one end the junction does not follow the germline gene, possibly because of a read error.

With a J-beta primer mix and a sample-barcoded 5' primer, a second PCR ran 7 to 11 cycles. A template-switch adaptor with 12 random nucleotides tagged each cDNA molecule. A single record per CDR3 protein comes from TCRdb applying MiXCR to the 5' RACE reads. The table shows hundreds of thousands of distinct CDR3 sequences, with 25% to 35% occurring only once. The sequencing sample was made of blood. The J gene is TRBJ1-5, the V gene TRBV7-2; 7 bases agree with TRBD1. The clonotype originates from a woman of 80 years or more in good health. The CDR3 here is CASSSPGQLNQTQHF. CDR3 bases: TGTGCCAGCAGCTCGCCGGGACAGCTAAATCAGACCCAGCATTTT.